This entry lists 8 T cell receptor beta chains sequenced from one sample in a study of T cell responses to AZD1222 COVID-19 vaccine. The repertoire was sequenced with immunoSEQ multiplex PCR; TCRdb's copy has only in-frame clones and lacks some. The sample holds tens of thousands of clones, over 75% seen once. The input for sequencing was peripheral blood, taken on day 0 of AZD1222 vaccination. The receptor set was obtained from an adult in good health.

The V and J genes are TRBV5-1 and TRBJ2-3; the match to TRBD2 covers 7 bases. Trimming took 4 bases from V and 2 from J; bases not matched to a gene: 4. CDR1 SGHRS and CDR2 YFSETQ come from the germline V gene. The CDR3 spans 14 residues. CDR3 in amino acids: CASSKGTTTDTQYF. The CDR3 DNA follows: TGCGCCAGCAGCAAAGGGACTACCACAGATACGCAGTATTTT.

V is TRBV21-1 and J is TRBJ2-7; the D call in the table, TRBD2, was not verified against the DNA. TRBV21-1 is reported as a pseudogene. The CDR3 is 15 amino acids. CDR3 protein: CASSPGAGSAYEQYF. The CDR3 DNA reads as TGTGCCAGCAGCCCAGGCGCGGGATCAGCCTACGAGCAGTACTTC.

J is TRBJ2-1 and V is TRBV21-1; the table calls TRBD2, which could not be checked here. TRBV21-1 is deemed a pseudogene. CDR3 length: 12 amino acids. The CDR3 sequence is CASSKVENEQFF. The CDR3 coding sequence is TGTGCCAGCAGCAAAGTCGAGAATGAGCAGTTCTTC.

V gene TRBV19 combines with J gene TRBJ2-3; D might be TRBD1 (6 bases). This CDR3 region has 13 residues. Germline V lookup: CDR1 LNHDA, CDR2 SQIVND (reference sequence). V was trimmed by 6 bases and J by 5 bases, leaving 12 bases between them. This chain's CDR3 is CASSIIRGDTQYF. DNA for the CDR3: TGTGCCAGTAGCATAATCAGGGGAGATACGCAGTATTTT.

The CDR3 here is CASSQGGENTEAFF. The CDR3 region has the DNA TGCGCCAGCAGCCAGGGGGGAGAGAACACTGAAGCTTTCTTT. The chain joins TRBV5-1 to TRBJ1-1; 7 bases fit TRBD1. CDR3 length equals 14 residues. The junction had 4 bases not matched to a gene; V was cut back by 4 bases and J by 1 base. CDR1 SGHRS and CDR2 YFSETQ come from the germline V gene.

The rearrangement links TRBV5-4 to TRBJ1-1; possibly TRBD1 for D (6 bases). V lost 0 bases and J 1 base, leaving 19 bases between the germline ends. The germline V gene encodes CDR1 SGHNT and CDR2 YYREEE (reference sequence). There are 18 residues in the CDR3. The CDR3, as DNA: TGTGCCAGCAGCTTGGCGCGGGGGCCGACTACCCGGAACACTGAAGCTTTCTTT. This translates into CASSLARGPTTRNTEAFF.

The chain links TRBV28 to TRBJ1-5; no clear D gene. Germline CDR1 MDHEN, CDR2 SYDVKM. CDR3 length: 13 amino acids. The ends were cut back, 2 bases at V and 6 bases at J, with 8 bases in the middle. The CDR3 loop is CASSLIPPQPQHF. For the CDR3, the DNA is TGTGCCAGCAGTTTAATCCCCCCTCAGCCCCAGCATTTT.

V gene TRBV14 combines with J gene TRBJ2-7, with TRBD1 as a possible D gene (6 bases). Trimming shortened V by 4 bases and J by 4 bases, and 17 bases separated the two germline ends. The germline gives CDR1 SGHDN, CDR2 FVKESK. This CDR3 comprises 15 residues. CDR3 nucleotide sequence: TGTGCCAGCAGCCGCGACAGGTCCTCAAGGTACGAGCAGTACTTC. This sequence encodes CASSRDRSSRYEQYF.